These 32 T cell receptor beta chains share one sample of origin, sequenced in a study of T-cell reconstitution after alpha-beta-depleted transplantation in children. Library preparation (for TCRbeta) was performed with unique molecular identifiers. One entry per CDR3 protein, called by TCRdb with MiXCR from the PCR reads. The sample has about 1,000,000 distinct CDR3 sequences; about 30% are singletons. The starting material was PBMCs, mostly from graft donor cells, obtained 360 days after TCRalphabeta/CD19-depleted stem cell transplant. The receptors originated from a boy in the first two years of life who had a stem cell transplant for SCID, so the T cells may come from the graft donor.

The chain combines TRBV24-1 with TRBJ2-5; 8 positions match TRBD2. V shed 4 bases and J 5 bases; nucleotides not matched to a gene: 2. CDR3 length: 13 residues. Germline loops: CDR1 KGHDR, CDR2 SFDVKD. The DNA for the CDR3 is TGTGCCACCAGTGACATAGCGGGGGAGACCCAGTACTTC. Its protein is CATSDIAGETQYF.

V usage is TRBV11-2 and J usage is TRBJ2-2; tentative D call: TRBD1 (5 bases). V dropped 1 base and J dropped 6 bases, with 15 bases sitting between them. This CDR3 has 16 amino acids. Germline values: CDR1 SGHAT, CDR2 FQNNGV. This chain's CDR3 is CASSLVQGIFPGELFF. The CDR3, as DNA: TGTGCCAGCAGCTTAGTTCAGGGAATCTTCCCCGGGGAGCTGTTTTTT.

The J gene is TRBJ2-5, the V gene TRBV29-1; D is possibly TRBD1 or TRBD2 (5 bases each). Germline CDR1 SQVTM, CDR2 ANQGSEA. There are 14 residues in the CDR3. Trimming stripped 3 bases from V and 6 bases from J, with 17 bases between. DNA of the CDR3: TGCAGCGTTGAGTGGGACGCCACCCGAAAGACCCAGTACTTC. It codes for CSVEWDATRKTQYF.

The V call is TRBV12-3 or TRBV12-4, the J call TRBJ1-2, with a possible D match to TRBD1 (6 bases). This CDR3 is 13 amino acids long. The V end was cut by 5 bases, the J end by 7 bases, with 14 bases between. The CDR3 DNA reads as TGTGCCAGCAGTCTACAGGGACTAACTGGCTACACCTTC. This codes for CASSLQGLTGYTF.

This sequence joins TRBV27 and TRBJ2-5; tentatively, D is TRBD2 (6 bases). Germline values: CDR1 MNHEY, CDR2 SMNVEV (reference sequence). Between the trimmed V and J ends, which lost 5 bases and 5 bases, there was a span of 12 bases. This CDR3 comprises 13 residues. CDR3 nucleotides: TGTGCCAGCAGTCCAAGACTAGTGGAGACCCAGTACTTC. This codes for CASSPRLVETQYF.

This clonotype turned up a few times. This chain links TRBV10-3 with TRBJ2-7; D is ambiguous. Germline assignment: CDR1 ENHRY and CDR2 SYGVKD. V lost 5 bases and J lost 3, with 8 bases in between. CDR3 length: 12 residues. In DNA, the CDR3 is TGTGCCATCAGTTCACAGATCTACGAGCAGTACTTC. Translated: CAISSQIYEQYF.

This clonotype was recorded a few times. This chain uses TRBV20-1 with TRBJ2-3; D is perhaps TRBD2 (6 bases). The germline gives CDR1 DFQATT, CDR2 SNEGSKA (reference sequence). Trimming stripped 3 bases from V and 2 bases from J, with 12 bases between. The CDR3 covers 14 residues. This CDR3 is CSAREGTFTDTQYF. The CDR3 coding sequence is TGCAGTGCTAGGGAGGGGACTTTCACAGATACGCAGTATTTT.

The V gene is TRBV20-1, the J gene TRBJ2-7, with D perhaps TRBD1 (5 bases). The CDR3 has 14 residues. Trimming left V 2 bases short and J 4 bases short, with 15 bases between. Germline values: CDR1 DFQATT, CDR2 SNEGSKA (reference sequence). Here the CDR3 DNA reads TGCAGTGCTAGAACCGCAGGGTTACCTTACGAGCAGTACTTC. Protein sequence: CSARTAGLPYEQYF.

In its sample, this clonotype was seen a few times. V is TRBV6-2 or TRBV6-3 and J is TRBJ2-7; TRBD1 matches at 8 bases. Germline assignment: CDR1 MNHEY and CDR2 SVGEGT. The V and J ends lost 2 bases and 2 bases, in that order; junction bases with no gene match: 5. The CDR3 is 15 amino acids. This CDR3 is CASSYADRGAYEQYF. CDR3 in DNA: TGTGCCAGCAGTTACGCCGACAGGGGAGCCTACGAGCAGTACTTC.

This clonotype has only one observation. The V call is TRBV4-1, the J call TRBJ2-7; 10 nucleotides align to TRBD1. The length of the CDR3 is 15 residues. Per germline, CDR1 MGHRA and CDR2 YSYEKL. Losses at the gene ends were 5 bases for V and 2 bases for J; bases not matched to a gene: 6. CDR3 nucleotides: TGCGCCAGCAGCGCCCTCGGACAGGGGGCCTACGAGCAGTACTTC. It is translated as CASSALGQGAYEQYF.

The chain couples TRBV24-1 to TRBJ2-1; perhaps D is TRBD1 or TRBD2 (5 bases each). Germline CDR1 reads KGHDR; CDR2 reads SFDVKD. The CDR3 sequence is 13 residues long. With 2 bases removed from V and 5 bases from J, the gap between germline ends came to 6 bases. This chain's CDR3 is CATSDWDDNEQFF. The CDR3 bases are TGTGCCACCAGTGATTGGGACGACAATGAGCAGTTCTTC.

This rearrangement joins TRBV20-1 to TRBJ1-4; 11 nucleotides match TRBD1. Per the germline V gene, CDR1 is DFQATT and CDR2 is SNEGSKA (reference sequence). The length of the CDR3 is 16 residues. With 2 bases clipped from V and 8 bases from J, the junction kept 10 bases outside the gene matches. CDR3: CSARRTGGEFREKLFF. CDR3 nucleotides: TGCAGTGCTAGAAGGACAGGGGGCGAATTCAGAGAAAAACTGTTTTTT.

In its sample, this clonotype was seen a few times. The CDR3 loop is CASSLSRDSSRQYF. Written as DNA, the CDR3 is TGTGCCAGCAGTTTATCCCGGGACAGCTCCAGGCAGTACTTC. The chain joins TRBV27 to TRBJ2-7; 7 bases fit TRBD1. The length of the CDR3 is 14 residues. CDR1 MNHEY and CDR2 SMNVEV come from the germline V gene (reference sequence). Trimming removed 0 bases from V and 9 bases from J; junction bases left unmatched: 8.

This clonotype was found a few times. The V call is TRBV5-1, the J call TRBJ2-7, with D perhaps being TRBD1 or TRBD2 (5 bases each). CDR1 SGHRS and CDR2 YFSETQ come from the germline V gene. This CDR3 spans 13 amino acids. The germline V and J ends were trimmed by 7 bases and 2 bases, with 13 bases remaining between them. CDR3 sequence reads: CASGYRDAYEQYF. The CDR3 bases are TGCGCCAGCGGGTACCGGGACGCCTACGAGCAGTACTTC.

This clonotype was seen only a few times. The gene calls are TRBV5-6 and TRBJ1-6, with 8 bases aligning to TRBD1. This CDR3 is 18 amino acids long. V was clipped by 0 bases and J by 1 base; unmatched bases: 6. Germline values: CDR1 SGHDT, CDR2 YYEEEE. The CDR3 is CASSLGQGSGSYNSPLHF. Here the CDR3 DNA reads TGTGCCAGCAGCTTGGGACAGGGGTCGGGGTCCTATAATTCACCCCTCCACTTT.

The genes are TRBV12-3 or TRBV12-4 and TRBJ1-3, with D possibly matching TRBD1 (6 bases). V was pared by 6 bases and J by 3 bases, with 15 bases between. The CDR3 has 15 residues. Here the CDR3 reads CASSPGGPRGNTIYF. CDR3 DNA sequence: TGTGCCAGCAGCCCCGGGGGGCCTCGTGGAAACACCATATATTTT.

This clonotype was detected a few times. This chain links TRBV28 with TRBJ2-3; maybe TRBD1 (6 bases). The CDR3 spans 15 residues. V was pared by 5 bases and J by 2 bases, with 14 bases between. Germline V gene data show CDR1 as MDHEN and CDR2 as SYDVKM. The chain's CDR3 is CASSLNRVPTDTQYF. The CDR3 DNA is TGTGCCAGCAGTCTTAACAGGGTTCCCACAGATACGCAGTATTTT. Full variable domain (rest looked up from reference TRBV28 and TRBJ2-3): DVKVTQSSRYLVKRTGEKVFLECVQDMDHENMFWYRQDPGLGLRLIYFSYDVKMKEKGDIPEGYSVSREKKERFSLILESASTNQTSMYLCASSLNRVPTDTQYFGPGTRLTVL.

There are a few counts of this clonotype. The gene calls are TRBV27 and TRBJ2-7; the D gene could be TRBD1 or TRBD2 (5 bases each). Between the trimmed V and J ends, which lost 0 bases and 5 bases, there was a span of 17 bases. This CDR3 is built from 16 residues. Germline V gives CDR1 MNHEY, CDR2 SMNVEV (reference sequence). In DNA, the CDR3 is TGTGCCAGCAGTTTATCGCCGGGGACGCTTTTTGACGAGCAGTACTTC. This gives the protein CASSLSPGTLFDEQYF.

J is TRBJ2-1 and V is TRBV12-3 or TRBV12-4; 8 nucleotides line up with TRBD2. The CDR3 is 17 amino acids. Trimming took 0 bases from V and 4 from J; bases not matched to a gene: 8. CDR3 residues: CASSLAWSSGVYNEQFF. DNA for the CDR3: TGTGCCAGCAGTTTAGCGTGGAGTAGCGGGGTTTACAATGAGCAGTTCTTC.

The chain employs TRBV4-1 and TRBJ1-5; a possible D gene is TRBD1 (5 bases). Germline CDR1 is MGHRA and CDR2 is YSYEKL. The CDR3 covers 17 residues. V was clipped by 0 bases and J by 0 bases, with 12 bases between them. The CDR3 here is CASSQEYPRDSNQPQHF. CDR3 nucleotide sequence: TGCGCCAGCAGCCAAGAGTACCCCAGGGATAGCAATCAGCCCCAGCATTTT.

The V and J genes are TRBV11-2 and TRBJ1-6; no clear D gene. The CDR3 totals 15 residues. The germline gives CDR1 SGHAT, CDR2 FQNNGV. V dropped 4 bases and J dropped 4 bases, with 11 bases sitting between them. The CDR3 sequence: CASSYAWAYNSPLHF. The CDR3 nucleotides are TGTGCCAGCAGCTATGCCTGGGCTTATAATTCACCCCTCCACTTT. The full variable domain, in which reference TRBV11-2 and TRBJ1-6 provide the parts outside the CDR3, is EAGVAQSPRYKIIEKRQSVAFWCNPISGHATLYWYQQILGQGPKLLIQFQNNGVVDDSQLPKDRFSAERLKGVDSTLKIQPAKLEDSAVYLCASSYAWAYNSPLHFGNGTRLTVT.

The rearrangement uses TRBV5-1 and TRBJ2-4, with D possibly matching TRBD1 (5 bases). V shed 4 bases and J shed 0 bases, with 8 bases lying between them. Germline CDR1 is SGHRS and CDR2 is YFSETQ. CDR3 size: 14 residues. CDR3 sequence reads: CASSPQGAKNIQYF. CDR3 coding DNA: TGCGCCAGCAGCCCGCAGGGAGCCAAAAACATTCAGTACTTC.

Only one count was recorded for this clonotype. The genes are TRBV11-1 and TRBJ2-1; perhaps D is TRBD1 or TRBD2 (6 bases each). V was shortened by 3 bases and J by 8 bases, with 20 bases between the two germline ends. The CDR3 covers 16 residues. CDR1 is SGHAT and CDR2 is FQDESV in the germline V gene (reference sequence). The CDR3 sequence is CASSFGEQPGGDEQFF. The DNA for the CDR3 is TGTGCCAGCAGCTTCGGGGAACAGCCCGGGGGCGATGAGCAGTTCTTC.

This rearrangement joins TRBV3-1 to TRBJ2-5; D is unclear. The V and J ends lost 2 bases and 5 bases respectively, with 9 bases between them. This CDR3 comprises 13 residues. The germline gives CDR1 LGHDT, CDR2 YNNKEL (reference sequence). CDR3 DNA: TGTGCCAGCAGCCAATCTAGTAAGGAGACCCAGTACTTC. Amino acid sequence: CASSQSSKETQYF.

This clonotype turned up a few times. The chain employs TRBV20-1 and TRBJ1-5; 8 bases map to TRBD1. This CDR3 is 14 amino acids long. Germline lookup yields CDR1 DFQATT and CDR2 SNEGSKA (reference sequence). Germline trimming cut 6 bases from V and 2 bases from J; bases unmatched to any gene: 6. Here the CDR3 reads CSAKDRVRNQPQHF. The CDR3 DNA is TGCAGTGCCAAGGACAGGGTCCGCAATCAGCCCCAGCATTTT.

The table lists this clonotype with a few counts. This rearrangement joins TRBV12-3 or TRBV12-4 to TRBJ1-4; a weak D match, TRBD1 (5 bases). The CDR3 runs to 13 residues. Trimming took off 3 bases at V and 8 bases at J, with 10 bases between the two ends. The DNA for the CDR3 is TGTGCCAGCAGTTTCACAGGCGGGGAAAAACTGTTTTTT. Its translation is CASSFTGGEKLFF.

V gene TRBV5-6 combines with J gene TRBJ2-5, with TRBD2 matching over 8 bases. Germline CDR1 SGHDT, CDR2 YYEEEE. The trim removed 1 base at V and 7 bases at J, leaving 9 bases unmatched. The length of the CDR3 is 15 residues. The CDR3 protein is CASSLYAGGPVTQYF. The DNA for the CDR3 is TGTGCCAGCAGCTTGTACGCGGGGGGCCCTGTGACCCAGTACTTC.

The rearrangement joins TRBV5-1 to TRBJ2-3; TRBD1 might be the D (6 bases). Germline CDR1 is SGHRS and CDR2 is YFSETQ. V was shortened by 3 bases and J by 4 bases, with 12 bases between the two germline ends. The CDR3 is 14 residues long. The CDR3 bases are TGCGCCAGCAGCTACAGGGTAGTGTCAGATACGCAGTATTTT. As protein: CASSYRVVSDTQYF. Full variable domain (rest looked up from reference TRBV5-1 and TRBJ2-3): KAGVTQTPRYLIKTRGQQVTLSCSPISGHRSVSWYQQTPGQGLQFLFEYFSETQRNKGNFPGRFSGRQFSNSRSEMNVSTLELGDSALYLCASSYRVVSDTQYFGPGTRLTVL.

The chain has TRBV7-9 and TRBJ2-2; D possibly corresponds to TRBD2 (6 bases). The germline gives CDR1 SEHNR, CDR2 FQNEAQ (reference sequence). V gave up 6 bases and J gave up 5 bases, with 19 bases separating them. This CDR3 has 16 amino acids. CDR3 bases: TGTGCCAGCAGTCCTCCGGGACTGGGGCTAACCGGGGAGCTGTTTTTT. Its protein is CASSPPGLGLTGELFF.

This clonotype has more than one count but fewer than ten. J is TRBJ1-5 and V is TRBV19, with a weak D call TRBD1 (6 bases). V lost 6 bases, J lost 6 bases, and 9 bases lay in between. Per germline, CDR1 LNHDA and CDR2 SQIVND (reference sequence). The CDR3 runs 12 residues. The CDR3, as DNA: TGTGCCAGTAGACAGGGCAGTCAGCCCCAGCATTTT. Encoded protein: CASRQGSQPQHF.

This clonotype came up a few times. The chain links TRBV12-3 or TRBV12-4 to TRBJ2-2; D is uncertain. The CDR3 spans 16 residues. Trimming left V 1 base short and J 5 bases short, with 14 bases between. CDR3 nucleotides: TGTGCCAGCAGTTTAGGCCAAATCGGAAAAACCGGGGAGCTGTTTTTT. This translates into CASSLGQIGKTGELFF.

This clonotype was seen a few times. This chain links TRBV2 with TRBJ2-7; 11 bases agree with TRBD1. Trimming cost V 7 bases and J 3 bases; bases outside gene matches: 2. Germline V gene data show CDR1 as SNHLY and CDR2 as FYNNEI. The CDR3 is made up of 13 amino acids. The CDR3 DNA reads TGTGCCAGCACCGGGACAGGGGGCTACGAGCAGTACTTC. Protein: CASTGTGGYEQYF.